The T cell receptor beta chain described here comes from a study of blood T cell repertoires in COVID-19. In the study overall: There were acute and convalescent COVID-19 samples, and they came from the United States, Italy and Spain. PBMCs, B-cell-depleted T cells, or T cells provided the cDNA or gDNA that made up the material.

Profiled with immunoSEQ multiplex PCR; TCRdb holds only in-frame clones, not every one. The data hold tens of thousands of clones, with more than 70% observed a single time. This CDR3 has 14 residues. CDR1 is LNHDA and CDR2 is SQIVND in the germline V gene (reference sequence). Trimming cost V 2 bases and J 4 bases, with 9 bases left between them. In Seattle, patients joined the study during active infection and were tracked longitudinally. The source material was peripheral blood. The receptor was derived from a man aged 45-65 years with COVID-19, enrolled during active disease. V gene TRBV19 combines with J gene TRBJ2-1, with no clear D. CDR3 sequence reads: CASSILPGYNEQFF. CDR3 sequence (DNA): TGTGCCAGTAGTATATTGCCAGGTTACAATGAGCAGTTCTTC.